These 21 T cell receptor beta chains share one sample of origin, sequenced in a study of cytomegalovirus exposure and HLA in healthy donors. It was with 60 Vbeta and 13 Jbeta primers that the PCR ran. The table came from immunoSEQ multiplex PCR; TCRdb's copy has only in-frame clones and leaves some out. Among 140,000 or so clones, around a tenth were seen once, and the ten largest hold less than 2%. Material for sequencing was PBMCs. All receptors come from a male donor in good health and CMV-seronegative.

This chain connects TRBV4-2 to TRBJ2-7, with 9 bases lining up with TRBD1. The CDR3 loop spans 15 amino acids. The germline V gene has CDR1 LGHNA and CDR2 YNFKEQ. V lost 4 bases, J lost 3 bases, and 7 bases stayed unmatched. The CDR3: CASSPGTGSHYEQYF. The CDR3 DNA reads TGTGCCAGCAGCCCCGGGACAGGGAGCCACTACGAGCAGTACTTC.

With regard to this clone: This CDR3 is also generated by other DNA sequences in the sample. The rearrangement uses TRBV7-9 and TRBJ1-1, with D perhaps TRBD1 (5 bases). The CDR3 loop spans 14 amino acids. The germline V and J ends were trimmed by 3 bases and 4 bases, with 12 bases remaining between them. CDR1 and CDR2 (germline): SEHNR, FQNEAQ (reference sequence). CDR3 DNA: TGTGCCAGCAGCTTGATCCAGGGCCCCACTGAAGCTTTCTTT. Translated, it gives CASSLIQGPTEAFF.

This clone was observed a handful of times. This chain uses TRBV19 with TRBJ1-4; perhaps TRBD1 as D (6 bases). Germline V gene sequence: CDR1 LNHDA, CDR2 SQIVND (reference sequence). The ends were cut back, 7 bases at V and 4 bases at J, with 16 bases in the middle. The CDR3 runs 15 residues. CDR3: CASTYGGQYNEKLFF. The CDR3 DNA reads TGTGCCAGTACCTACGGGGGGCAGTATAATGAAAAACTGTTTTTT.

This clone has just a few counts. The chain recombines TRBV27 with TRBJ1-2, with D perhaps matching TRBD1 (5 bases). Trimming pared 5 bases from V and 8 bases from J, leaving 18 bases between. The CDR3 consists of 14 residues. The germline CDR1 and CDR2 sequences are MNHEY and SMNVEV (reference sequence). The CDR3 protein is CASSRDSGREGYTF. The CDR3 DNA follows: TGTGCCAGCAGTCGGGACTCCGGGAGGGAGGGCTACACCTTC.

This rearrangement joins TRBV2 to TRBJ1-2, with 7 bases that match TRBD1. The J segment lost 4 bases and the V segment lost 2 bases, leaving 7 bases of the junction unmatched. CDR1 is SNHLY and CDR2 is FYNNEI in the germline V gene. The CDR3 spans 15 residues. The DNA for the CDR3 is TGTGCCAGCAGTGAAAAGTCCCCAGGGGGCTATGGCTACACCTTC. It translates to CASSEKSPGGYGYTF.

The CDR3 DNA follows: TGCGCCAGCAGCCAAGGCGGGTGGTCTGGAAACACCATATATTTT. It encodes CASSQGGWSGNTIYF. The V and J genes are TRBV4-3 and TRBJ1-3; D is unresolved. Trimming removed 1 base from V and 1 base from J, with 8 bases in between. CDR1 is LGHNA and CDR2 is YSLEER in the germline V gene. This CDR3 contains 15 residues.

This clone was counted between two and nine times. The V call is TRBV6-1, the J call TRBJ2-3; weak D call: TRBD2 (5 bases). Trimming removed 2 bases from V and 5 bases from J, with 8 bases in between. CDR1 and CDR2 (germline): MNHNS, SASEGT. The CDR3 spans 13 residues. The chain's CDR3 is CASSERAGDTQYF. CDR3 DNA sequence: TGTGCCAGCAGTGAAAGGGCGGGAGATACGCAGTATTTT.

This clone appeared a few times. The gene calls are TRBV4-1 and TRBJ1-4; D is possibly TRBD1 (6 bases). This CDR3 is 14 amino acids long. V was clipped by 7 bases and J by 7 bases, with 16 bases between them. Germline CDR1 is MGHRA and CDR2 is YSYEKL. This CDR3 reads CASTPVGAVEKLFF. Here the CDR3 DNA reads TGCGCCAGCACCCCCGTGGGGGCGGTTGAAAAACTGTTTTTT.

This clone showed up just a few times. This chain links TRBV4-1 with TRBJ2-5, with D possibly being TRBD2 (6 bases). Deletions cut 0 bases from V and 4 bases from J, with 15 bases between. The CDR3 runs to 16 residues. The germline V gene has CDR1 MGHRA and CDR2 YSYEKL. The chain's CDR3 is CASSQDDFLGGETQYF. The CDR3 DNA sequence: TGCGCCAGCAGCCAAGATGACTTCTTGGGGGGAGAGACCCAGTACTTC.

This clone was observed a few times. The CDR3 DNA sequence: TGTGCCAGCAGTTTAGCCCAGGGGCCCATGAACACTGAAGCTTTCTTT. Its translation: CASSLAQGPMNTEAFF. The chain uses TRBV28 and TRBJ1-1, with a tentative D call TRBD1 (6 bases). Germline CDR1 reads MDHEN; CDR2 reads SYDVKM. CDR3 length equals 16 residues. V lost 2 bases, J lost 0 bases, and 13 bases lay in between.

This chain links TRBV18 with TRBJ2-5; 7 bases fit TRBD1. With V trimmed by 3 bases and J by 3 bases, 4 bases remained unmatched. The CDR3 spans 14 residues. Germline CDR1 KGHSH, CDR2 LQKENI. The CDR3 nucleotides are TGTGCCAGCTCACCTTTACAGGGGAAAGAGACCCAGTACTTC. Translating it yields CASSPLQGKETQYF. The full variable domain, with the rest looked up from reference TRBV18 and TRBJ2-5, is NAGVMQNPRHLVRRRGQEARLRCSPMKGHSHVYWYRQLPEEGLKFMVYLQKENIIDESGMPKERFSAEFPKEGPSILRIQQVVRGDSAAYFCASSPLQGKETQYFGPGTRLLVL.

Concerning this clone itself: This specimen includes other DNA sequences encoding the same CDR3. The chain joins TRBV27 to TRBJ2-7; D is possibly TRBD2 (5 bases). CDR3 size: 14 residues. Trimming pared 4 bases from V and 3 bases from J, leaving 13 bases between. The germline V gene encodes CDR1 MNHEY and CDR2 SMNVEV (reference sequence). The CDR3 spells CASSSVPGNYEQYF. The CDR3 bases are TGTGCCAGCAGTTCCGTACCGGGAAACTACGAGCAGTACTTC.

The sample holds a few counts of this clone. The genes are TRBV13 and TRBJ1-6; D is perhaps TRBD1 (6 bases). The CDR3 extends over 15 amino acids. The V end lost 4 bases, the J end lost 6 bases, and 13 bases lay between the germline ends. Germline V gives CDR1 PRHDT, CDR2 FYEKMQ (reference sequence). Here the CDR3 DNA reads TGTGCCAGCAGCTATGACAGGCCGCTTAATTCACCCCTCCACTTT. Its protein is CASSYDRPLNSPLHF.

This clone has only a few counts. The chain combines TRBV5-6 with TRBJ2-7; D uncertain. This CDR3 is 14 amino acids long. Trimming removed 0 bases at V and 2 bases at J, with 9 bases between. Germline CDR1 and CDR2: SGHDT and YYEEEE. For the CDR3, the DNA is TGTGCCAGCAGCTTGGGGGCAGCAACCTACGAGCAGTACTTC. The encoded protein is CASSLGAATYEQYF.

This chain uses TRBV11-3 with TRBJ2-5; D unresolved. Per germline, CDR1 SGHNT and CDR2 YENEEA. The CDR3 has 13 amino acids. V was shortened by 5 bases and J by 2 bases, with 9 bases between the two germline ends. The CDR3 spells CASSKQQQETQYF. CDR3 DNA sequence: TGTGCCAGCAGCAAACAGCAGCAAGAGACCCAGTACTTC.

The table lists this clone with a count of one. This chain connects TRBV7-9 to TRBJ2-5; TRBD1 matches at 7 bases. The DNA matches TRBJ2-7 better at its end, which makes the J call doubtful. CDR1 and CDR2 from the germline V gene are SEHNR and FQNEAQ (reference sequence). The CDR3 is made up of 12 amino acids. CDR3 sequence: CASSPGTAEQYF. The CDR3 nucleotides are TGTGCCAGCAGCCCCGGGACAGCCGAGCAGTACTTC.

CDR3 loop: CASSQGLVRQFF. The CDR3 DNA follows: TGCGCCAGCAGCCAAGGACTAGTTAGGCAGTTCTTC. The J gene is TRBJ2-1, the V gene TRBV4-1; possible D gene TRBD2, 6 bases. The V gene's germline CDR1 is MGHRA and CDR2 YSYEKL. The V end lost 1 base, the J end lost 12 bases, and 10 bases lay between the germline ends. The CDR3 extends over 12 amino acids.

This clone occurred a few times. V gene TRBV9 combines with J gene TRBJ1-3, with D unresolved. The germline V gene encodes CDR1 SGDLS and CDR2 YYNGEE. CDR3 length: 17 amino acids. V lost 0 bases to trimming and J lost 0 bases, with 13 bases between them. The CDR3 region is CASSVDAEASSGNTIYF. The CDR3 DNA reads as TGTGCCAGCAGCGTAGACGCCGAAGCTAGCTCTGGAAACACCATATATTTT. The variable domain in full, completed from reference TRBV9 and TRBJ1-3, reads DSGVTQTPKHLITATGQRVTLRCSPRSGDLSVYWYQQSLDQGLQFLIQYYNGEERAKGNILERFSAQQFPDLHSELNLSSLELGDSALYFCASSVDAEASSGNTIYFGEGSWLTVV.

In this sample, this clone turned up a few times. This chain connects TRBV6-5 to TRBJ1-1; D unresolved. Germline V CDR1 and CDR2: MNHEY, SVGAGI. The CDR3 runs 15 residues. V was pared by 4 bases and J by 1 base, with 13 bases between. The CDR3 sequence is CASSSAGLGNTEAFF. The CDR3 DNA sequence: TGTGCCAGCAGTTCCGCCGGCCTAGGGAACACTGAAGCTTTCTTT.

A few counts support this clone. The rearrangement joins TRBV4-3 to TRBJ2-7; D possibly corresponds to TRBD1 (6 bases). CDR1 is LGHNA, CDR2 YSLEER, per germline. The CDR3 has 15 amino acids. Trimming removed 0 bases from V and 5 bases from J, with 14 bases in between. In DNA form, the CDR3 reads TGCGCCAGCAGCCAAGATGTGAAGGGGGACAACGAGCAGTACTTC. Its translation is CASSQDVKGDNEQYF.

The rearrangement links TRBV4-3 to TRBJ1-2; 7 bases agree with TRBD1. V trimming: 0 bases; J trimming: 3 bases; junction bases outside the gene matches: 13. This CDR3 is 18 amino acids long. In germline, CDR1 is LGHNA, CDR2 YSLEER. The CDR3 nucleotides are TGCGCCAGCAGCCAAGATGAGGCAGGGGGGATTTCGGACTATGGCTACACCTTC. It yields the protein CASSQDEAGGISDYGYTF.